Listed here are 30 T cell receptor beta chains from one sample, sequenced in a study of blood T cells in healthy people across ages. Sample-barcoded 5' priming and a J-beta primer mix drove a second PCR of 7 to 11 cycles. TCRdb reprocessed the 5' RACE reads with MiXCR, giving one entry per CDR3 protein. The top ten clones hold under 25% of a sample with 1.8 million or so distinct CDR3 sequences, roughly two fifths of them seen once. Sequencing was performed on blood. These receptors came from a human donor in good health.

The J gene is TRBJ2-7, the V gene TRBV5-1; TRBD1 matches at 10 bases. The junction had 5 bases not matched to a gene; V was cut back by 0 bases and J by 2 bases. Germline V gene lookup returns CDR1 SGHRS and CDR2 YFSETQ. The CDR3 length is 16 residues. The DNA for the CDR3 is TGCGCCAGCAGCTTGGGGGGGGGACAGGGGACCTACGAGCAGTACTTC. It encodes CASSLGGGQGTYEQYF.

This clonotype was found a few times. The chain employs TRBV6-5 and TRBJ2-5; 7 bases align to TRBD1. CDR1 MNHEY and CDR2 SVGAGI come from the germline V gene. The trim removed 5 bases at V and 5 bases at J, leaving 8 bases unmatched. This CDR3 is built from 14 residues. The CDR3 sequence: CASSLQGRVETQYF. The DNA for the CDR3 is TGTGCCAGCAGTCTACAGGGGAGAGTTGAGACCCAGTACTTC.

In this sample, this clonotype turned up many times. The rearrangement joins TRBV11-3 to TRBJ2-3, with TRBD2 matching over 9 bases. Germline values: CDR1 SGHNT, CDR2 YENEEA. The CDR3 sequence is 14 residues long. Unmatched junction bases numbered 3, after V lost 4 bases and J lost 4 bases. The DNA for the CDR3 is TGTGCCAGCAGCTCAGGACTAGCGTCAGATACGCAGTATTTT. Its protein is CASSSGLASDTQYF.

This clonotype was counted a few times. The gene calls are TRBV15 and TRBJ2-7; the D gene is possibly TRBD2 (6 bases). This CDR3 has 14 residues. Germline V gene lookup returns CDR1 LNHNV and CDR2 YYDKDF (reference sequence). V lost 4 bases, J lost 3 bases, and 13 bases lay in between. As DNA, the CDR3 is TGTGCCACCAGCACCAGGACTAAACTCTACGAGCAGTACTTC. This translates into CATSTRTKLYEQYF.

This chain joins TRBV27 and TRBJ2-3; TRBD2 agrees at 7 bases. Unmatched junction bases numbered 8, after V lost 11 bases and J lost 0 bases. The germline CDR1 and CDR2 sequences are MNHEY and SMNVEV (reference sequence). CDR3 size: 14 residues. The CDR3 sequence is CASQAGRSTDTQYF. As DNA, the CDR3 is TGTGCCTCCCAAGCGGGACGTAGCACAGATACGCAGTATTTT.

The chain couples TRBV7-2 to TRBJ2-5, with TRBD2 matching over 11 bases. The CDR3 has 16 residues. V lost 5 bases, J lost 13 bases, and 18 bases stayed unmatched. Per the germline V gene, CDR1 is SGHTA and CDR2 is FQGNSA. CDR3 sequence (DNA): TGTGCCAGCAGCACCCGGCGGGGACTAGCGGCCACCCGGGTGTACTTC. Translation: CASSTRRGLAATRVYF.

V gene TRBV20-1 combines with J gene TRBJ2-1; 9 bases line up with TRBD2. The CDR3 runs to 15 residues. Germline CDR1 and CDR2: DFQATT and SNEGSKA (reference sequence). The junction had 7 bases not matched to a gene; V was cut back by 0 bases and J by 7 bases. CDR3 coding DNA: TGCAGTGCTAGAGATTTGCGGGGGGGCGTGAATGAGCAGTTCTTC. The encoded protein is CSARDLRGGVNEQFF.

This clonotype was picked up a small number of times. The chain combines TRBV7-2 with TRBJ1-2; 7 positions agree with TRBD1. The CDR3 extends over 13 amino acids. The germline CDR1 and CDR2 sequences are SGHTA and FQGNSA. Unmatched junction bases numbered 3, after V lost 4 bases and J lost 4 bases. Here the CDR3 DNA reads TGTGCCAGCAGCTCGGGACAGACCTATGGCTACACCTTC. It encodes CASSSGQTYGYTF.

The table lists this clonotype with a few counts. The genes are TRBV29-1 and TRBJ1-2; possibly TRBD1 for D (6 bases). The germline V and J ends were trimmed by 6 bases and 4 bases, with 24 bases remaining between them. CDR1 is SQVTM, CDR2 ANQGSEA, per germline. CDR3 size: 16 residues. The CDR3 region is CSVPAGRGEFIYGYTF. Here the CDR3 DNA reads TGCAGCGTCCCTGCCGGCAGGGGAGAGTTCATCTATGGCTACACCTTC. The full variable domain, rest sourced from reference TRBV29-1 and TRBJ1-2, is SAVISQKPSRDICQRGTSLTIQCQVDSQVTMMFWYRQQPGQSLTLIATANQGSEATYESGFVIDKFPISRPNLTFSTLTVSNMSPEDSSIYLCSVPAGRGEFIYGYTFGSGTRLTVV.

V gene TRBV4-3 combines with J gene TRBJ1-1; D ambiguous. The CDR3 is 14 amino acids. Germline assignment: CDR1 LGHNA and CDR2 YSLEER. V was trimmed by 1 base and J by 6 bases, leaving 12 bases between them. The CDR3, as DNA: TGCGCCAGCAGCCAAGTGGCCCTGCTGGCTGAAGCTTTCTTT. This codes for CASSQVALLAEAFF.

In regard to this clonotype: Mismatch with germline at one junction end may stem from a read error. The V call is TRBV9, the J call TRBJ2-6, with D possibly matching TRBD2 (6 bases). The CDR3 is 17 amino acids. CDR1 is SGDLS, CDR2 YYNGEE, per germline. The CDR3 loop reads CACSLRWGGSGANVLTF. The CDR3 coding sequence is TGCGCCTGCAGCCTTAGATGGGGAGGCTCTGGGGCCAACGTCCTGACTTTC. Drawing the rest from reference TRBV9 and TRBJ2-6, the complete variable domain is DSGVTQTPKHLITATGQRVTLRCSPRSGDLSVYWYQQSLDQGLQFLIQYYNGEERAKGNILERFSAQQFPDLHSELNLSSLELGDSALYFCACSLRWGGSGANVLTFGAGSRLTVL.

Points on this clonotype: The junction does not match germline at one end; this may be a read error. The chain joins TRBV4-2 to TRBJ2-2, with D possibly being TRBD2 (5 bases). There are 16 residues in the CDR3. CDR1 and CDR2 (germline): LGHNA, YNFKEQ. CDR3: CASRRGIGINTGERFF. DNA for the CDR3: TGTGCCAGCAGAAGAGGTATAGGGATAAACACCGGGGAGCGGTTTTTT.

Ten or more counts support this clonotype. V usage is TRBV27 and J usage is TRBJ2-4; possibly TRBD2 for D (6 bases). The CDR3 spans 11 residues. The V end was cut by 7 bases, the J end by 6 bases, with 7 bases between. Germline V lookup: CDR1 MNHEY, CDR2 SMNVEV (reference sequence). CDR3 residues: CASTGGNIQYF. The DNA for the CDR3 is TGTGCCAGCACCGGGGGAAACATTCAGTACTTC.

The chain has TRBV10-3 and TRBJ2-1, with TRBD2 matching over 8 bases. This CDR3 comprises 15 residues. Germline-derived CDR1 and CDR2 are ENHRY and SYGVKD. V trimming: 3 bases; J trimming: 6 bases; junction bases outside the gene matches: 7. The CDR3 is CAISDLPRGGNEQFF. CDR3 in DNA: TGTGCCATCAGTGACTTGCCCCGGGGGGGCAATGAGCAGTTCTTC.

This clonotype showed up just a few times. The chain couples TRBV29-1 to TRBJ2-4; maybe TRBD2 (5 bases). The last part of the DNA fits TRBJ2-7 better; the J call may be wrong. Germline V CDR1 and CDR2: SQVTM, ANQGSEA. This CDR3 has 13 residues. CDR3 loop: CSASEDSTYEQYF. DNA for the CDR3: TGCAGCGCTTCCGAGGACTCGACATACGAGCAGTACTTC.

The rearrangement links TRBV7-2 to TRBJ1-2; no reliable D call. The germline CDR1 and CDR2 sequences are SGHTA and FQGNSA. The ends were cut back, 0 bases at V and 7 bases at J, with 12 bases in the middle. This CDR3 is 14 amino acids long. As DNA, the CDR3 is TGTGCCAGCAGCTTAGCGGATTATTTGGGTGGCTACACCTTC. The encoded protein is CASSLADYLGGYTF. The full variable domain, in which reference TRBV7-2 and TRBJ1-2 provide the parts outside the CDR3, is GAGVSQSPSNKVTEKGKDVELRCDPISGHTALYWYRQSLGQGLEFLIYFQGNSAPDKSGLPSDRFSAERTGGSVSTLTIQRTQQEDSAVYLCASSLADYLGGYTFGSGTRLTVV.

This CDR3 reads CASSLVVREQDYEQYF. In DNA, the CDR3 is TGTGCCAGCAGCTTAGTCGTCCGGGAGCAGGACTACGAGCAGTACTTC. The gene calls are TRBV7-9 and TRBJ2-7, with D possibly TRBD2 on 6 matching bases. This CDR3 has 16 residues. CDR1 SEHNR and CDR2 FQNEAQ come from the germline V gene (reference sequence). Trimming stripped 1 base from V and 3 bases from J, with 16 bases between.

As to this clonotype: A much larger clone differs by one base, so this may be a read error. V is TRBV29-1 and J is TRBJ2-3, with 8 bases that match TRBD2. CDR1 and CDR2 from the germline V gene are SQVTM and ANQGSEA. This CDR3 is built from 15 residues. The CDR3 spells CSVLLAGGFTGTQYF. The CDR3, as DNA: TGCAGCGTCCTGTTGGCGGGGGGTTTCACAGGTACGCAGTATTTT.

This clonotype came up a few times. The chain uses TRBV5-4 and TRBJ2-7; 8 bases line up with TRBD1. The CDR3 sequence is 14 residues long. With 3 bases clipped from V and 3 bases from J, the junction kept 5 bases outside the gene matches. In germline, CDR1 is SGHNT, CDR2 YYREEE (reference sequence). The CDR3 loop reads CASSYRGSFYEQYF. For the CDR3, the DNA is TGTGCCAGCAGCTACAGGGGGAGTTTCTACGAGCAGTACTTC.

The table lists this clonotype with a few counts. The chain uses TRBV2 and TRBJ2-3; 8 bases match TRBD1. Germline lookup yields CDR1 SNHLY and CDR2 FYNNEI. The J segment lost 7 bases and the V segment lost 6 bases, leaving 12 bases of the junction unmatched. This CDR3 spans 15 amino acids. CDR3 region: CASSVSGGGLNTQYF. Here the CDR3 DNA reads TGTGCCAGCAGCGTATCAGGGGGCGGACTTAATACGCAGTATTTT.

The J gene is TRBJ1-4, the V gene TRBV12-3 or TRBV12-4; no definite D call. Trimming took off 5 bases at V and 4 bases at J, with 11 bases between the two ends. The CDR3 covers 14 residues. CDR3 loop: CASSPSGNNEKLFF. The CDR3 DNA reads as TGTGCCAGCAGTCCCTCGGGTAATAATGAAAAACTGTTTTTT.

CDR3 in amino acids: CSAPQGVSRPQHF. CDR3 bases: TGCAGTGCCCCACAGGGGGTAAGTCGGCCCCAGCATTTT. This chain joins TRBV20-1 and TRBJ1-5; 8 bases match TRBD1. With 6 bases clipped from V and 9 bases from J, the junction kept 10 bases outside the gene matches. This CDR3 is 13 amino acids long. Germline V gives CDR1 DFQATT, CDR2 SNEGSKA (reference sequence).

This sequence joins TRBV9 and TRBJ1-5; no clear D gene. V lost 0 bases to trimming and J lost 5 bases, with 12 bases between them. Germline V gene data show CDR1 as SGDLS and CDR2 as YYNGEE. CDR3 length: 15 amino acids. The CDR3 region is CASSVGPTTDQPQHF. The DNA of the CDR3 is TGTGCCAGCAGCGTAGGCCCCACGACGGATCAGCCCCAGCATTTT.

The chain links TRBV27 to TRBJ2-4; possibly TRBD2 for D (6 bases). The tail of the sequence fits TRBJ2-7 better, so the J call may be wrong. From germline, CDR1 is MNHEY and CDR2 SMNVEV (reference sequence). This CDR3 spans 16 amino acids. The CDR3 nucleotides are TGTGCCAGCAGCTCTCCGACTGTCGCGGGGACTTACGAGCAGTACTTC. It specifies CASSSPTVAGTYEQYF.

This clonotype was seen ten or more times. The CDR3 is CSARTGDTEAFF. CDR3 DNA sequence: TGCAGTGCTAGGACAGGGGACACTGAAGCTTTCTTT. This rearrangement joins TRBV20-1 to TRBJ1-1; 8 nucleotides line up with TRBD1. After removal of 3 bases from V and 3 bases from J, the junction contained 0 bases not matched to a gene. Per germline, CDR1 DFQATT and CDR2 SNEGSKA (reference sequence). The length of the CDR3 is 12 residues.

This clonotype was observed once. The rearrangement joins TRBV20-1 to TRBJ2-1; TRBD2 agrees at 9 bases. The CDR3 contains 13 residues. In germline, CDR1 is DFQATT, CDR2 SNEGSKA (reference sequence). V trimming: 2 bases; J trimming: 7 bases; junction bases outside the gene matches: 3. CDR3 nucleotide sequence: TGCAGTGCTAGAATTAGCGGGGGTAATGAGCAGTTCTTC. Amino acid sequence: CSARISGGNEQFF.

Concerning this clonotype itself: Sequence at one end of the junction differs from germline and may be a read error. The V gene is TRBV29-1, the J gene TRBJ1-4; D might be TRBD1 (6 bases). The CDR3 is made up of 13 amino acids. Germline assignment: CDR1 SQVTM and CDR2 ANQGSEA. CDR3 in DNA: TGCAGCGTTGGTGGAGGGGGTATGGAAAAACGGTTTTTT. Translating gives CSVGGGGMEKRFF.

The chain combines TRBV5-1 with TRBJ2-7, with D possibly matching TRBD1 (6 bases). The CDR3 loop spans 13 amino acids. Germline V gene data show CDR1 as SGHRS and CDR2 as YFSETQ. V was shortened by 4 bases and J by 3 bases, with 11 bases between the two germline ends. CDR3 nucleotides: TGCGCCAGCAGCGCGACGGGACACTACGAGCAGTACTTC. This gives the protein CASSATGHYEQYF.

The chain uses TRBV28 and TRBJ2-5; possible D gene TRBD2, 6 bases. V lost 7 bases and J 5 bases, leaving 32 bases between the germline ends. This CDR3 comprises 19 residues. The germline V gene has CDR1 MDHEN and CDR2 SYDVKM. The CDR3 reads CASTTPPGLRYAKIETQYF. The DNA for the CDR3 is TGTGCCAGCACAACCCCCCCGGGACTTCGATACGCCAAAATCGAGACCCAGTACTTC.

This clonotype was seen a handful of times. V usage is TRBV27 and J usage is TRBJ2-7; no definite D call. This CDR3 comprises 11 residues. CDR1 MNHEY and CDR2 SMNVEV come from the germline V gene (reference sequence). V was trimmed by 7 bases and J by 3 bases, leaving 7 bases between them. For the CDR3, the DNA is TGTGCCAGCAATGGTAACTACGAGCAGTACTTC. Its protein product is CASNGNYEQYF.